The 7 T cell receptor beta chains given below trace back to one sample, sequenced in a study of T cell clonality in common variable immunodeficiency. Study-wide points: Reportedly, TCR beta sequences from common variable immunodeficiency showed fewer deletions and N-nucleotide insertions.

No antigen is known for these receptors. The table came from immunoSEQ multiplex PCR; TCRdb's copy has only in-frame clones and leaves some out. The data show about 20,000 clones, with none appearing a single time. The sample taken for sequencing was peripheral blood mononuclear cells. The receptors here all came from a human donor with common variable immunodeficiency.

In the case of this clone: The CDR3 extends 3 residues past the end of the read, so its final part is completed from the germline J gene. The rearrangement links TRBV6-1 to TRBJ2-7; 7 bases match TRBD1. The germline CDR1 and CDR2 sequences are MNHNS and SASEGT. The CDR3 has 15 residues. Trimming took 3 bases from V and 6 from J; bases not matched to a gene: 11. The CDR3 sequence is CASSEGQRRIGEQYF. The sequenced CDR3 bases are TGTGCCAGCAGTGAGGGACAGAGACGTATCGGCGAG.

Details on this clone: Sequencing ends 3 residues short of the CDR3 end; the germline J gene provides the rest. This sequence joins TRBV18 and TRBJ2-1; 9 nucleotides match TRBD1. The CDR3 covers 16 residues. The germline V gene encodes CDR1 KGHSH and CDR2 LQKENI. Trimming took 3 bases from V and 2 from J; bases not matched to a gene: 5. The covered CDR3 bases are TGTGCCAGCTCACCTGCGGACAGGGGTCCCTACAATGAG. Protein: CASSPADRGPYNE. The whole CDR3 sequence is CASSPADRGPYNEQFF.

This clone was found a few times. The read falls 3 residues short of the CDR3 end, and the missing part is taken from the germline J gene. V usage is TRBV30 and J usage is TRBJ1-6; perhaps TRBD1 as D (6 bases). Germline V gives CDR1 GTSNPN, CDR2 SVGIG (reference sequence). The germline V and J ends were trimmed by 0 bases and 9 bases, with 12 bases remaining between them. This CDR3 has 14 residues. The CDR3 is CAWSVTGKGSPLHF. The covered CDR3 bases are TGTGCCTGGAGTGTAACAGGGAAAGGTTCACCC.

About this clone itself: Read sequence stops 3 residues before the CDR3 end, and the germline J gene provides the missing end. The gene calls are TRBV19 and TRBJ2-5; 9 bases agree with TRBD1. V gave up 5 bases and J gave up 2 bases; unmatched junction bases: 9. In germline, CDR1 is LNHDA, CDR2 SQIVND (reference sequence). This CDR3 comprises 16 residues. CDR3 amino acids: CASSPWGTGLQETQYF. The DNA read from the CDR3 is TGTGCCAGTAGTCCGTGGGGGACAGGGCTTCAAGAGACC.

There are a few counts of this clone. With the read ending 3 residues before the CDR3 end, the germline J gene is used to fill in that end. The chain uses TRBV19 and TRBJ1-2, with TRBD1 as a possible D gene (5 bases). Germline V gene lookup returns CDR1 LNHDA and CDR2 SQIVND (reference sequence). Between the trimmed V and J ends, which lost 5 bases and 3 bases, there was a span of 19 bases. The CDR3 has 16 amino acids. This chain's CDR3 is CASSVAAGRNHYGYTF. The part of the CDR3 DNA that was read is TGTGCCAGTAGTGTCGCGGCGGGGCGGAACCACTATGGC. The variable domain in full, completed from reference TRBV19 and TRBJ1-2, reads DGGITQSPKYLFRKEGQNVTLSCEQNLNHDAMYWYRQDPGQGLRLIYYSQIVNDFQKGDIAEGYSVSREKKESFPLTVTSAQKNPTAFYLCASSVAAGRNHYGYTFGSGTRLTVV.

This clone was counted a few times. The CDR3 end lies 3 residues beyond the end of the read and is filled in from the germline J gene. The chain joins TRBV18 to TRBJ2-2, with 7 bases that match TRBD1. CDR3 length equals 15 residues. V was clipped by 1 base and J by 3 bases; unmatched bases: 2. The germline V gene has CDR1 KGHSH and CDR2 LQKENI. The CDR3 spells CASSPRDSHTGELFF. The sequenced part of the CDR3 DNA is TGTGCCAGCTCACCACGGGACAGCCACACCGGGGAG.

The table lists this clone with a few counts. With the read ending 3 residues before the CDR3 end, the germline J gene is used to fill in that end. The chain has TRBV18 and TRBJ2-3; D gene unclear. V was clipped by 3 bases and J by 3 bases, with 7 bases between them. This CDR3 contains 13 residues. CDR1 and CDR2 (germline): KGHSH, LQKENI. CDR3 DNA (partial): TGTGCCAGCTCACCCCCTTTAACAGATACG. It yields the protein CASSPPLTDT. The entire CDR3 protein is CASSPPLTDTQYF. The full variable domain, its missing parts supplied by reference TRBV18 and TRBJ2-3, is NAGVMQNPRHLVRRRGQEARLRCSPMKGHSHVYWYRQLPEEGLKFMVYLQKENIIDESGMPKERFSAEFPKEGPSILRIQQVVRGDSAAYFCASSPPLTDTQYFGPGTRLTVL.